The T cell receptor beta chain described here comes from a study of OX40 agonist ivuxolimab in advanced cancers. Turning to the study itself: Treatment received earlier with anti-PD-1, anti-PD-L1 or anti-CTLA-4 agents was allowed, and approximately 44% had some. Broader study findings: CD4+ and CD8+ T cells in blood underwent clonal expansion by week 6 at 0.1 to 3.0 mg/kg. CD8+ T cells (on average) carried more expanded clones than CD4+ T cells.

Sampling times: baseline, cycle 4 day 1, cycle 7 day 1. The V and J ends lost 6 bases and 0 bases respectively, with 6 bases between them. Per germline, CDR1 LNHDA and CDR2 SQIVND (reference sequence). The CDR3 extends over 12 amino acids. To note about this clone: Its specificity is unknown.

Clones were read by immunoSEQ multiplex PCR, and TCRdb kept only the in-frame ones, dropping some. This sample yields 25,000 to 40,000 clones, of which over 65% are seen a single time; around 12% belongs to the top ten. The sequencing used CD4+ or CD8+ T cells sorted from blood, collected in a trial of the OX40 agonist ivuxolimab. The rearrangement joins TRBV19 to TRBJ2-7, with D unresolved. The receptor's source is an adult with an advanced solid tumor such as melanoma, head and neck, liver or kidney cancer. CDR3: CASSDYSYEQYF. The CDR3 coding sequence is TGTGCCAGTAGCGATTACTCCTACGAGCAGTACTTC.